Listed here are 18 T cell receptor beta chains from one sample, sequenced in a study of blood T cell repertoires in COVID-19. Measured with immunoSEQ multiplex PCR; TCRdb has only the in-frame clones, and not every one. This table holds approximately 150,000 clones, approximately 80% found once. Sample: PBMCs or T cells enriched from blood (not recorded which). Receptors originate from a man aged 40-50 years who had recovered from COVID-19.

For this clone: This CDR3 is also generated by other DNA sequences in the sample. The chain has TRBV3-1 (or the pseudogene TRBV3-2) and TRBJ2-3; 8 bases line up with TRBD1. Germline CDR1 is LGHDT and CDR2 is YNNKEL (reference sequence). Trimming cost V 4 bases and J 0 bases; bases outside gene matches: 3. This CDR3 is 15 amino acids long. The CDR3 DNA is TGTGCCAGCAGCCCCCGACAGGGGAGCACAGATACGCAGTATTTT. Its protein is CASSPRQGSTDTQYF.

The CDR3 region is CASSKGTGGLVSNQPQHF. Here the CDR3 DNA reads TGTGCCAGCAGCAAAGGGACAGGGGGGTTGGTGAGCAATCAGCCCCAGCATTTT. The chain links TRBV7-2 to TRBJ1-5; 11 positions match TRBD1. Trimming removed 5 bases from V and 1 base from J; junction bases left unmatched: 10. Germline loops: CDR1 SGHTA, CDR2 FQGNSA. The length of the CDR3 is 18 residues.

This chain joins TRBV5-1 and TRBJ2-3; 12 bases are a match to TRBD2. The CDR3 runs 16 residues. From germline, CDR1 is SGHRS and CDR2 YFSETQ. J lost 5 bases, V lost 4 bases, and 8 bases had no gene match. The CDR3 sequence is CASSHASGGGQDTQYF. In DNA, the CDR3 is TGCGCCAGCAGCCACGCTAGCGGGGGGGGCCAAGATACGCAGTATTTT.

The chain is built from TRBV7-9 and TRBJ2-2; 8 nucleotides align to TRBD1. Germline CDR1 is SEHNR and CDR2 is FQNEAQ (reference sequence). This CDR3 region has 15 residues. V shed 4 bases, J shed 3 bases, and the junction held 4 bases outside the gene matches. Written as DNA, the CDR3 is TGTGCCAGCAGCTCCCGACAGGGGCACACCGGGGAGCTGTTTTTT. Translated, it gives CASSSRQGHTGELFF.

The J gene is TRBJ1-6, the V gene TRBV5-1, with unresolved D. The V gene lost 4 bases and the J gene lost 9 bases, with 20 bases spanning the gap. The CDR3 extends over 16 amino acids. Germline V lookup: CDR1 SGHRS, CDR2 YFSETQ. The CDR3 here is CASSPGSVTFSSPLHF. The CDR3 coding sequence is TGCGCCAGCAGCCCCGGGAGCGTGACCTTTAGTTCACCCCTCCACTTT.

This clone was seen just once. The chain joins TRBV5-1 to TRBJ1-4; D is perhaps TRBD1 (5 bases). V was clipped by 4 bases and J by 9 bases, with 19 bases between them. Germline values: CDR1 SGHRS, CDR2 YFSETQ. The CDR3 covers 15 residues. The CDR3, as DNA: TGCGCCAGCAGCCTTACAACAGGCCAAGGCCAAAAACTGTTTTTT. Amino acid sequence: CASSLTTGQGQKLFF.

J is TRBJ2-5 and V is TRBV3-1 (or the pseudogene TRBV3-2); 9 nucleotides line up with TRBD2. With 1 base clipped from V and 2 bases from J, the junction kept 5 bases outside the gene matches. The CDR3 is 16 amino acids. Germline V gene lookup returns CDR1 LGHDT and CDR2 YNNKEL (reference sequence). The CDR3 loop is CASSQALAGLQETQYF. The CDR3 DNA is TGTGCCAGCAGCCAAGCTCTAGCGGGGTTGCAAGAGACCCAGTACTTC.

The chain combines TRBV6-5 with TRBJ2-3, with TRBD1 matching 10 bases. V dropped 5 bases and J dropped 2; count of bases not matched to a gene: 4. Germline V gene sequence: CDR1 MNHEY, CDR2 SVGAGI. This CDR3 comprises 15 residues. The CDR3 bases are TGTGCCAGCAGTCTCCGACAGGGGGCCACAGATACGCAGTATTTT. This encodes CASSLRQGATDTQYF.

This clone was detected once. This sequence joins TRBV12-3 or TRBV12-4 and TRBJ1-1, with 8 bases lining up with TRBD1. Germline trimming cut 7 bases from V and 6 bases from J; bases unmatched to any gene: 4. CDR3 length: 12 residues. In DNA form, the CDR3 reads TGTGCCAGCACCAAGACAGGGGCTGAAGCTTTCTTT. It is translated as CASTKTGAEAFF.

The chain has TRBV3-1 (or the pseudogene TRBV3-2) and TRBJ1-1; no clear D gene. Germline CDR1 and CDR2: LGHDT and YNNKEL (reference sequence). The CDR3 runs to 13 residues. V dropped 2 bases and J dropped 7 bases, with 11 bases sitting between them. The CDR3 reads CASSQREADEAFF. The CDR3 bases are TGTGCCAGCAGCCAACGGGAGGCGGATGAAGCTTTCTTT.

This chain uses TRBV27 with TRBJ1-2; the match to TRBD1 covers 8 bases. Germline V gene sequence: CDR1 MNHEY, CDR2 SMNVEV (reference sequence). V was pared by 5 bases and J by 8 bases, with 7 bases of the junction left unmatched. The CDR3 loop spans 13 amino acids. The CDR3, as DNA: TGTGCCAGCAGTCCAGGGGGCTTGGGGGGCTACACCTTC. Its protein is CASSPGGLGGYTF.

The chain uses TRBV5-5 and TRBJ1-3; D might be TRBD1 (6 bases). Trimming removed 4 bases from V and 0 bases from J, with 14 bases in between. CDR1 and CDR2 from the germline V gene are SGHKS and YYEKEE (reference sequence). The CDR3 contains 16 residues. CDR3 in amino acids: CASSRQGLVSGNTIYF. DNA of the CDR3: TGTGCCAGCAGCCGCCAGGGGTTAGTCTCTGGAAACACCATATATTTT. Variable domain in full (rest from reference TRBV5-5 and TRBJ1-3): DAGVTQSPTHLIKTRGQQVTLRCSPISGHKSVSWYQQVLGQGPQFIFQYYEKEERGRGNFPDRFSARQFPNYSSELNVNALLLGDSALYLCASSRQGLVSGNTIYFGEGSWLTVV.

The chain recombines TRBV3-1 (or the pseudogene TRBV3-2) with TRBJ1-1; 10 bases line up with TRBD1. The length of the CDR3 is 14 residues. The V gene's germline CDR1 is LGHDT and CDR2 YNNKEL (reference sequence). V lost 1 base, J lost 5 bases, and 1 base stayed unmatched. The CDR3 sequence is CASSQGDRGTEAFF. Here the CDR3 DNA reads TGTGCCAGCAGCCAAGGGGACAGGGGAACTGAAGCTTTCTTT.

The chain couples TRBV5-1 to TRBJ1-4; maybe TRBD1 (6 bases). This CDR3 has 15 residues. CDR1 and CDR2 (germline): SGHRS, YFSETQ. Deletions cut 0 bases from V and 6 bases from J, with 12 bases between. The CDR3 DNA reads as TGCGCCAGCAGCTTGGAAGGGCAGGGGTATGAAAAACTGTTTTTT. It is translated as CASSLEGQGYEKLFF.

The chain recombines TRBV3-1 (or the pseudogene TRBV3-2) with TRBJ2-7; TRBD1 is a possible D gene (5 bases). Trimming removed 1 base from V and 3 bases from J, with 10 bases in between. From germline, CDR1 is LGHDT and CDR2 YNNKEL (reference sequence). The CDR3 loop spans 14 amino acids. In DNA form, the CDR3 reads TGTGCCAGCAGCCAAGGTGCAGGGAACTACGAGCAGTACGTC. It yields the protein CASSQGAGNYEQYV.

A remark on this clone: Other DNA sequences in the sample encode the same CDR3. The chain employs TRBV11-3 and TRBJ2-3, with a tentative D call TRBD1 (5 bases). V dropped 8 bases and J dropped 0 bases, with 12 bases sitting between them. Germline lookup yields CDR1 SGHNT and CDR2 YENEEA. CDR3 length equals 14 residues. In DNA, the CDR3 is TGTGCCAGCTCGTTGACAGCTAGCACAGATACGCAGTATTTT. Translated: CASSLTASTDTQYF.

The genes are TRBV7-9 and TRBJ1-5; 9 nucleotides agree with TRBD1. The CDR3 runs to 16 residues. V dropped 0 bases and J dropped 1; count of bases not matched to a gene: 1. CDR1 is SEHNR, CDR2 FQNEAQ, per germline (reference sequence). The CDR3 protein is CASSLATGGSNQPQHF. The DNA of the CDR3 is TGTGCCAGCAGCTTAGCCACAGGGGGCAGCAATCAGCCCCAGCATTTT.

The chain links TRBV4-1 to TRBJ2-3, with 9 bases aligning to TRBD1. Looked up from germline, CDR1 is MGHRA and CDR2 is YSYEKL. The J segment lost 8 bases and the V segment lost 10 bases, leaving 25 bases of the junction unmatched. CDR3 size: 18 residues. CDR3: CATQEGPGTGPFASTQYF. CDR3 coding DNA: TGCGCCACCCAGGAGGGCCCAGGGACAGGGCCTTTTGCAAGTACGCAGTATTTT.